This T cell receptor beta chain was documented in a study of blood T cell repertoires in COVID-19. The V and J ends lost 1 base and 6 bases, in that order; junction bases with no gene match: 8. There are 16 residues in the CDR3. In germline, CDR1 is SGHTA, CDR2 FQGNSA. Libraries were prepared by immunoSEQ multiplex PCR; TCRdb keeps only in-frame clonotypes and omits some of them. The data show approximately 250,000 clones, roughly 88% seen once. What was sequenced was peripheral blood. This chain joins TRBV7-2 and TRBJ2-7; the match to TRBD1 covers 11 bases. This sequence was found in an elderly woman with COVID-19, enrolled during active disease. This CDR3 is CASSLGEGQGAGEQYF. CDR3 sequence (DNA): TGTGCCAGCAGCTTAGGCGAAGGACAGGGGGCGGGCGAGCAGTACTTC.